The 18 T cell receptor beta chains below come from one sample, sequenced in a study of CD8+CD57+ T cells in acquired aplastic anemia. Profiling of TCR beta VDJ combinations and CDR3 sequences used genomic DNA as template. TCRdb fed the reads into MiXCR, producing one record per CDR3 protein. This table holds about 470,000 distinct CDR3 sequences, roughly 34% found once. All patients picked for sequencing had shown, by flow cytometry, an expansion of CD8+CD57+ cells. The sequenced sample consisted of sorted CD4+, CD8+, or CD8+CD57+ T cells (not recorded which) from PBMCs. These receptors were obtained from a human donor with aplastic anemia.

The rearrangement uses TRBV5-1 and TRBJ2-7; tentatively, D is TRBD1 or TRBD2 (5 bases each). Trimming removed 4 bases from V and 3 bases from J, with 14 bases in between. Germline loops: CDR1 SGHRS, CDR2 YFSETQ. The CDR3 is 14 amino acids. CDR3 coding DNA: TGCGCCAGCAGCCCTGGGGACGTAAACTACGAGCAGTACTTC. It is translated as CASSPGDVNYEQYF.

A word on this clonotype: A read error may explain this, as a much larger clone is one base away. The V gene is TRBV25-1, the J gene TRBJ2-1; 7 bases are shared with TRBD2. The ends lost 3 bases at V and 0 bases at J; junction bases unmatched: 8. This CDR3 is 17 amino acids long. CDR1 and CDR2 from the germline V gene are MGHDK and SYGVNS. The CDR3, as DNA: TGTGCCAGCAGTGATGCCAGCGGGAAGAGCTCCTACAATGAGCAGTTCTTC. Amino acid sequence: CASSDASGKSSYNEQFF. The variable domain in full, completed from reference TRBV25-1 and TRBJ2-1, reads EADIYQTPRYLVIGTGKKITLECSQTMGHDKMYWYQQDPGMELHLIHYSYGVNSTEKGDLSSESTVSRIRTEHFPLTLESARPSHTSQYLCASSDASGKSSYNEQFFGPGTRLTVL.

This clonotype was observed at least ten times. V gene TRBV5-1 combines with J gene TRBJ2-7, with no clear D. This CDR3 has 14 amino acids. Deletions cut 3 bases from V and 0 bases from J, with 10 bases between. The germline CDR1 and CDR2 sequences are SGHRS and YFSETQ. Written as DNA, the CDR3 is TGCGCCAGCAGCTGGACGGTAAGCTCCTACGAGCAGTACTTC. Its translation: CASSWTVSSYEQYF. The variable domain in full, with the rest retrieved from reference TRBV5-1 and TRBJ2-7, is KAGVTQTPRYLIKTRGQQVTLSCSPISGHRSVSWYQQTPGQGLQFLFEYFSETQRNKGNFPGRFSGRQFSNSRSEMNVSTLELGDSALYLCASSWTVSSYEQYFGPGTRLTVT.

This clonotype was observed many times. The V gene is TRBV20-1, the J gene TRBJ2-7, with 11 bases identical to TRBD2. This CDR3 region has 13 residues. Germline CDR1 is DFQATT and CDR2 is SNEGSKA (reference sequence). V lost 3 bases, J lost 4 bases, and 2 bases stayed unmatched. The CDR3 nucleotides read TGCAGTGCTAGGACTAGCGGGACGTACGAGCAGTACTTC. Translating gives CSARTSGTYEQYF.

Of note for this clonotype: This may come from a read error, since a much larger clone is one base off. The chain links TRBV24-1 to TRBJ2-1; 7 bases are shared with TRBD2. V lost 4 bases to trimming and J lost 6 bases; unmatched junction nucleotides: 14. This CDR3 contains 17 residues. Germline CDR1 reads KGHDR; CDR2 reads SFDVKD. In DNA form, the CDR3 reads TGTGCCACCAGTGAGACTAGCAGGAGGGCCTTGAGCAATGAGCAGTTCTTC. Residues: CATSETSRRALSNEQFF.

This clonotype was seen many times. This chain joins TRBV12-3 or TRBV12-4 and TRBJ1-2; 9 nucleotides match TRBD1. The CDR3 has 13 residues. V lost 6 bases and J lost 2; bases outside the gene matches: 1. This chain's CDR3 is CASRGTGNYGYTF. As DNA, the CDR3 is TGTGCCAGCAGAGGGACAGGGAACTATGGCTACACCTTC.

Details on this clonotype: This may arise from a read error, as a much more abundant clone is one base away. The V gene is TRBV24-1, the J gene TRBJ2-7, with D unresolved. V lost 9 bases to trimming and J lost 3 bases, with 17 bases between them. The CDR3 consists of 14 residues. Germline lookup yields CDR1 KGHDR and CDR2 SFDVKD. CDR3: CATSTSGRFYEQYF. The CDR3 DNA sequence: TGTGCCACCTCAACCTCAGGACGGTTCTACGAGCAGTACTTC.

This clonotype was detected many times. The chain carries TRBV10-3 and TRBJ2-2; 9 nucleotides match TRBD1. Germline trimming cut 4 bases from V and 2 bases from J; bases unmatched to any gene: 5. CDR1 and CDR2 (germline): ENHRY, SYGVKD. The length of the CDR3 is 16 residues. This chain's CDR3 is CAISASDRGNTGELFF. CDR3 DNA: TGTGCCATCAGTGCGTCGGACAGGGGAAACACCGGGGAGCTGTTTTTT.

This chain joins TRBV24-1 and TRBJ1-2, with D possibly matching TRBD1 (6 bases). Trimming shortened V by 5 bases and J by 7 bases, and 13 bases separated the two germline ends. The CDR3 spans 13 residues. Germline assignment: CDR1 KGHDR and CDR2 SFDVKD. The chain's CDR3 is CATSGDRYFGYTF. In DNA, the CDR3 is TGTGCCACCAGTGGAGACAGGTACTTTGGCTACACCTTC.

This clonotype was picked up one time. This clone may be a read error of a much larger clone one base away. J is TRBJ1-5 and V is TRBV20-1, with 7 bases identical to TRBD1. The CDR3 spans 14 residues. CDR1 is DFQATT and CDR2 is SNEGSKA in the germline V gene (reference sequence). CDR3 sequence: CGARRQGHNQPQHF. In DNA form, the CDR3 reads TGCGGTGCTAGACGACAGGGACACAATCAGCCCCAGCATTTT.

The V and J genes are TRBV6-1 and TRBJ1-1, with TRBD1 matching 9 bases. V was clipped by 4 bases and J by 0 bases; unmatched bases: 12. This CDR3 spans 18 amino acids. Per the germline V gene, CDR1 is MNHNS and CDR2 is SASEGT. The CDR3 DNA reads as TGTGCCAGCAGTGGTTACCGGGACAGGGCTACAGTGAACACTGAAGCTTTCTTT. Residues: CASSGYRDRATVNTEAFF.

Of note for this clonotype: One junction end does not reproduce the germline sequence, and a read error may be involved. The genes are TRBV7-7 and TRBJ2-7; D is perhaps TRBD2 (7 bases). The CDR3 is 12 residues long. The germline CDR1 and CDR2 sequences are SSHAT and FNYEAQ (reference sequence). CDR3 DNA: TGTGCTAGCAGCTTAGGGGGGGTCGAGCAGTACTTC. It translates to CASSLGGVEQYF.

The chain has TRBV5-6 and TRBJ1-5; TRBD1 matches 7 bases. The CDR3 runs to 14 residues. Germline V gene sequence: CDR1 SGHDT, CDR2 YYEEEE. V lost 4 bases to trimming and J lost 6 bases; unmatched junction nucleotides: 7. CDR3 in amino acids: CASSIQGFSQPQHF. In DNA, the CDR3 is TGTGCCAGCAGCATACAGGGGTTCTCTCAGCCCCAGCATTTT.

This clonotype showed up just a few times. The chain carries TRBV5-1 and TRBJ1-2; D remains ambiguous. This CDR3 contains 13 residues. V lost 2 bases and J lost 8, with 13 bases in between. Germline V CDR1 and CDR2: SGHRS, YFSETQ. The CDR3 loop is CASSLNSEGGYTF. In DNA, the CDR3 is TGCGCCAGCAGCTTAAACAGCGAAGGCGGCTACACCTTC.

This clonotype was detected ten times or more. The chain employs TRBV12-3 or TRBV12-4 and TRBJ1-2; TRBD1 agrees at 10 bases. After removal of 4 bases from V and 8 bases from J, the junction contained 7 bases not matched to a gene. This CDR3 contains 14 residues. The CDR3 reads CASSSGTGVWGYTF. In nucleotides, the CDR3 is TGTGCCAGCAGTTCAGGGACAGGGGTATGGGGCTACACCTTC.

The chain recombines TRBV19 with TRBJ2-2; the match to TRBD1 covers 8 bases. V gave up 9 bases and J gave up 9 bases; unmatched junction bases: 12. The CDR3 length is 14 residues. Germline loops: CDR1 LNHDA, CDR2 SQIVND (reference sequence). CDR3 residues: CASRAGGRGRELFF. The CDR3 bases are TGTGCCAGCCGAGCAGGGGGCCGGGGCCGGGAGCTGTTTTTT. Together with reference TRBV19 and TRBJ2-2, the CDR3 gives the full variable domain: DGGITQSPKYLFRKEGQNVTLSCEQNLNHDAMYWYRQDPGQGLRLIYYSQIVNDFQKGDIAEGYSVSREKKESFPLTVTSAQKNPTAFYLCASRAGGRGRELFFGEGSRLTVL.

This clonotype was seen repeatedly, ten times or more. CDR3: CASSIPRASNQPQHF. DNA for the CDR3: TGTGCCAGTAGTATCCCCAGGGCTAGCAATCAGCCCCAGCATTTT. The V call is TRBV19, the J call TRBJ1-5; TRBD1 is a possible D gene (5 bases). Deletions cut 3 bases from V and 0 bases from J, with 9 bases between. The CDR3 covers 15 residues. In germline, CDR1 is LNHDA, CDR2 SQIVND (reference sequence).

This clonotype was recorded many times. This chain uses TRBV19 with TRBJ1-2, with 10 bases matching TRBD1. The V gene's germline CDR1 is LNHDA and CDR2 SQIVND (reference sequence). V trimming: 11 bases; J trimming: 7 bases; junction bases outside the gene matches: 7. The CDR3 is made up of 12 amino acids. The CDR3 spells CAGRQGARGYTF. The CDR3 nucleotides are TGTGCCGGAAGACAGGGGGCGCGTGGCTACACCTTC. Together with reference TRBV19 and TRBJ1-2, the CDR3 gives the full variable domain: DGGITQSPKYLFRKEGQNVTLSCEQNLNHDAMYWYRQDPGQGLRLIYYSQIVNDFQKGDIAEGYSVSREKKESFPLTVTSAQKNPTAFYLCAGRQGARGYTFGSGTRLTVV.